A single sample gave rise to the 31 T cell receptor beta chains below, sequenced in a study of cytomegalovirus exposure and HLA in healthy donors. Vbeta (60) and Jbeta (13) primers were used in the PCR. Using immunoSEQ multiplex PCR, the repertoire was profiled, and TCRdb retains in-frame clones only, with some absent. The repertoire consists of some 67,000 clones, with approximately 90% occurring once and the leading ten covering 9.5% to 13%. The specimen sequenced was PBMCs. The receptor set was obtained from a woman in her 30s in good health and CMV-seropositive.

The chain links TRBV6-1 to TRBJ2-7; TRBD1 might be the D (6 bases). Germline assignment: CDR1 MNHNS and CDR2 SASEGT. CDR3 length: 15 amino acids. The V gene lost 5 bases and the J gene lost 5 bases, with 19 bases spanning the gap. The CDR3 spells CASSTPGDLTHEQYF. CDR3 sequence (DNA): TGTGCCAGCAGTACTCCAGGGGATCTCACCCACGAGCAGTACTTC.

This clone was observed a handful of times. The chain has TRBV6-1 and TRBJ2-1, with D perhaps TRBD1 (6 bases). Germline V gene data show CDR1 as MNHNS and CDR2 as SASEGT. The CDR3 is 17 residues long. V lost 1 base to trimming and J lost 0 bases, with 13 bases between them. This CDR3 reads CASSEGGTRYSYNEQFF. The CDR3 coding sequence is TGTGCCAGCAGTGAAGGGGGGACACGGTACTCCTACAATGAGCAGTTCTTC.

The gene calls are TRBV7-9 and TRBJ1-1; D not certain. Germline lookup yields CDR1 SEHNR and CDR2 FQNEAQ (reference sequence). Trimming pared 1 base from V and 6 bases from J, leaving 12 bases between. CDR3 length equals 14 residues. The CDR3, as DNA: TGTGCCAGCAGCTTAGTTTTCCCGCGGGCTGAAGCTTTCTTT. This encodes CASSLVFPRAEAFF.

V and J are TRBV7-9 and TRBJ1-4; 10 nucleotides agree with TRBD1. The V gene end was trimmed by 5 bases and the J gene end by 9 bases; junction bases not matched to a gene: 9. The germline V gene encodes CDR1 SEHNR and CDR2 FQNEAQ (reference sequence). The CDR3 is 15 residues long. The CDR3 DNA sequence: TGTGCCAGCAGCCGCCCCGGGACAGGGGATCAAAAACTGTTTTTT. This encodes CASSRPGTGDQKLFF.

Written as DNA, the CDR3 is TGTGCCAGCGCTAGCGGGTACTCTAGCACAGATACGCAGTATTTT. Translating it yields CASASGYSSTDTQYF. The chain combines TRBV28 with TRBJ2-3; 8 nucleotides agree with TRBD2. Germline trimming cut 8 bases from V and 0 bases from J; bases unmatched to any gene: 7. CDR1 and CDR2 from the germline V gene are MDHEN and SYDVKM. The CDR3 length is 15 residues.

This chain links TRBV6-5 with TRBJ2-7; 7 positions agree with TRBD1. The V gene's germline CDR1 is MNHEY and CDR2 SVGAGI. Losses at the gene ends were 2 bases for V and 2 bases for J; bases not matched to a gene: 3. This CDR3 has 14 amino acids. CDR3: CASSYAQGAYEQYF. In nucleotides, the CDR3 is TGTGCCAGCAGTTACGCGCAGGGGGCCTACGAGCAGTACTTC.

For the CDR3, the DNA is TGTGCCAGCACTAGTACAGGGATAATCTCTGGGGCCAACGTCCTGACTTTC. This sequence encodes CASTSTGIISGANVLTF. The chain is built from TRBV27 and TRBJ2-6, with D maybe TRBD1 (6 bases). Germline V CDR1 and CDR2: MNHEY, SMNVEV (reference sequence). The CDR3 loop spans 17 amino acids. The V end was cut by 7 bases, the J end by 0 bases, with 16 bases between.

The V gene is TRBV6-1, the J gene TRBJ1-5; tentative D call: TRBD1 (5 bases). The germline V gene encodes CDR1 MNHNS and CDR2 SASEGT. Trimming shortened V by 2 bases and J by 7 bases, and 6 bases separated the two germline ends. The CDR3 loop spans 12 amino acids. CDR3 amino acids: CASSEQGQPQHF. CDR3 sequence (DNA): TGTGCCAGCAGTGAACAGGGCCAGCCCCAGCATTTT.

This clone was counted once. This sequence joins TRBV19 and TRBJ2-1, with D maybe TRBD2 (5 bases). The V gene's germline CDR1 is LNHDA and CDR2 SQIVND (reference sequence). This CDR3 spans 16 amino acids. Trimming removed 1 base from V and 2 bases from J, with 12 bases in between. The CDR3 loop is CASSIASQRPYNEQFF. The CDR3 coding sequence is TGTGCCAGTAGTATAGCTTCCCAGCGGCCCTACAATGAGCAGTTCTTC. Looking up the rest from reference TRBV19 and TRBJ2-1 gives the full variable domain: DGGITQSPKYLFRKEGQNVTLSCEQNLNHDAMYWYRQDPGQGLRLIYYSQIVNDFQKGDIAEGYSVSREKKESFPLTVTSAQKNPTAFYLCASSIASQRPYNEQFFGPGTRLTVL.

The chain employs TRBV5-1 and TRBJ2-5; D not resolved. The end of the DNA is better explained by TRBJ2-7, so the J call may be wrong. CDR1 SGHRS and CDR2 YFSETQ come from the germline V gene. CDR3 length: 13 amino acids. This CDR3 is CASSLFTHYEQYF. CDR3 nucleotides: TGCGCCAGCAGCTTGTTCACTCACTACGAGCAGTACTTC.

This clone was observed a single time. This chain links TRBV13 with TRBJ2-2, with D hard to call. This CDR3 has 15 amino acids. Between the trimmed V and J ends, which lost 0 bases and 1 base, there was a span of 6 bases. The germline V gene encodes CDR1 PRHDT and CDR2 FYEKMQ (reference sequence). Here the CDR3 reads CASSLGLRNTGELFF. The CDR3 region has the DNA TGTGCCAGCAGCTTAGGACTACGGAACACCGGGGAGCTGTTTTTT. The variable domain in full, with the rest retrieved from reference TRBV13 and TRBJ2-2, is AAGVIQSPRHLIKEKRETATLKCYPIPRHDTVYWYQQGPGQDPQFLISFYEKMQSDKGSIPDRFSAQQFSDYHSELNMSSLELGDSALYFCASSLGLRNTGELFFGEGSRLTVL.

The chain links TRBV5-1 to TRBJ2-3; 7 bases are a match to TRBD2. V lost 4 bases to trimming and J lost 2 bases; unmatched junction nucleotides: 7. From germline, CDR1 is SGHRS and CDR2 YFSETQ. The length of the CDR3 is 15 residues. In DNA, the CDR3 is TGCGCCAGCAGCCTCCGGGGGGACTCCACAGATACGCAGTATTTT. As protein: CASSLRGDSTDTQYF.

This chain connects TRBV5-1 to TRBJ2-1; a weak D match, TRBD2 (6 bases). The CDR3 is 18 residues long. V lost 0 bases, J lost 0 bases, and 16 bases lay in between. The germline V gene encodes CDR1 SGHRS and CDR2 YFSETQ. The CDR3 here is CASSLERVAVSSYNEQFF. DNA of the CDR3: TGCGCCAGCAGCTTGGAGAGGGTAGCGGTCAGCTCCTACAATGAGCAGTTCTTC.

CDR3 DNA sequence: TGTGCCAGCAGCCCTTCGACAGGGTGGAATGAGCAGTTCTTC. The encoded protein is CASSPSTGWNEQFF. The chain uses TRBV7-6 and TRBJ2-1, with 7 bases fitting TRBD1. This CDR3 is built from 14 residues. Germline trimming cut 5 bases from V and 7 bases from J; bases unmatched to any gene: 8. The germline gives CDR1 SGHVS, CDR2 FNYEAQ.

The CDR3 DNA sequence: TGCAGCACGGGACTAGCGGGATCCTCGGGAGGGGAGCTGTTTTTT. Translated, it gives CSTGLAGSSGGELFF. The chain uses TRBV29-1 and TRBJ2-2, with 13 nucleotides matching TRBD2. The CDR3 runs to 15 residues. Germline loops: CDR1 SQVTM, CDR2 ANQGSEA. V lost 8 bases to trimming and J lost 8 bases; unmatched junction nucleotides: 11.

This clone occurred once. The chain carries TRBV6-6 and TRBJ2-7; D gene uncertain. The germline V and J ends were trimmed by 6 bases and 0 bases, with 12 bases remaining between them. The CDR3 contains 14 residues. Germline V lookup: CDR1 MNHNY, CDR2 SVGAGI (reference sequence). In DNA form, the CDR3 reads TGTGCCAGCAGGGCCCGTGACAACTCCTACGAGCAGTACTTC. Residues: CASRARDNSYEQYF.

J is TRBJ2-2 and V is TRBV6-5; tentative D call: TRBD2 (6 bases). CDR1 and CDR2 from the germline V gene are MNHEY and SVGAGI. The CDR3 consists of 14 residues. Trimming left V 5 bases short and J 2 bases short, with 9 bases between. The CDR3 here is CASSLTSNTGELFF. The CDR3 nucleotides read TGTGCCAGCAGTCTGACTAGTAACACCGGGGAGCTGTTTTTT.

The DNA for the CDR3 is TGTGCCAGCACCCGGGACAGCCGCTATGGCTACACCTTC. Amino acids: CASTRDSRYGYTF. The rearrangement joins TRBV6-1 to TRBJ1-2; 7 bases are shared with TRBD1. J lost 4 bases, V lost 7 bases, and 6 bases had no gene match. Germline V gene lookup returns CDR1 MNHNS and CDR2 SASEGT. The CDR3 consists of 13 residues.

The rearrangement links TRBV2 to TRBJ2-1, with 8 bases matching TRBD2. Trimming took 5 bases from V and 11 from J; bases not matched to a gene: 11. From germline, CDR1 is SNHLY and CDR2 FYNNEI. The CDR3 loop spans 14 amino acids. The CDR3 spells CASSSGRTSKQQFF. CDR3 bases: TGTGCCAGCAGTTCTGGCCGGACTAGCAAGCAGCAGTTCTTC.

The chain couples TRBV15 to TRBJ1-5; D gene uncertain. The CDR3 has 14 residues. The germline gives CDR1 LNHNV, CDR2 YYDKDF (reference sequence). Deletions cut 0 bases from V and 7 bases from J, with 10 bases between. CDR3 sequence: CATSRERVYQPQHF. The CDR3 DNA follows: TGTGCCACCAGCAGAGAGAGGGTTTACCAGCCCCAGCATTTT. Together with reference TRBV15 and TRBJ1-5, the CDR3 gives the full variable domain: DAMVIQNPRYQVTQFGKPVTLSCSQTLNHNVMYWYQQKSSQAPKLLFHYYDKDFNNEADTPDNFQSRRPNTSFCFLDIRSPGLGDTAMYLCATSRERVYQPQHFGDGTRLSIL.

The chain combines TRBV28 with TRBJ2-7; TRBD2 agrees at 8 bases. The CDR3 totals 15 residues. V dropped 4 bases and J dropped 5; count of bases not matched to a gene: 10. CDR1 and CDR2 from the germline V gene are MDHEN and SYDVKM. The CDR3 reads CASSSPGGGLDEQYF. In DNA form, the CDR3 reads TGTGCCAGCAGTTCACCCGGGGGGGGTTTGGACGAGCAGTACTTC.

This clone was picked up a small number of times. J is TRBJ2-7 and V is TRBV6-5, with D possibly TRBD1 on 6 matching bases. V was cut by 0 bases and J by 5 bases, with 14 bases left in between. This CDR3 is built from 15 residues. CDR1 is MNHEY, CDR2 SVGAGI, per germline. This chain's CDR3 is CASSYSANRAHEQYF. CDR3 DNA: TGTGCCAGCAGTTACTCTGCTAACAGGGCACACGAGCAGTACTTC.

The chain recombines TRBV9 with TRBJ2-7; TRBD2 aligns across 9 bases. The CDR3 contains 15 residues. Germline lookup yields CDR1 SGDLS and CDR2 YYNGEE. V shed 0 bases, J shed 3 bases, and the junction held 4 bases outside the gene matches. CDR3 loop: CASSVGTSVLYEQYF. In nucleotides, the CDR3 is TGTGCCAGCAGCGTAGGGACTAGCGTCCTCTACGAGCAGTACTTC.

V and J are TRBV28 and TRBJ2-7; no firm D call. Germline lookup yields CDR1 MDHEN and CDR2 SYDVKM. This CDR3 has 10 amino acids. Trimming removed 3 bases at V and 7 bases at J, with 4 bases between. This CDR3 reads CASSFREQYF. In nucleotides, the CDR3 is TGTGCCAGCAGTTTCCGGGAGCAGTACTTC.

The table lists this clone with a count of one. The rearrangement joins TRBV19 to TRBJ1-1, with unresolved D. In germline, CDR1 is LNHDA, CDR2 SQIVND (reference sequence). With 8 bases removed from V and 1 base from J, the gap between germline ends came to 20 bases. This CDR3 is 16 amino acids long. CDR3 bases: TGTGCCAGTTTACTAAGAGGCAGTAACGGGAACACTGAAGCTTTCTTT. Its translation: CASLLRGSNGNTEAFF.

This clone was recorded only once. The chain carries TRBV29-1 and TRBJ2-7; 7 bases line up with TRBD2. The CDR3 is 11 residues long. Germline V lookup: CDR1 SQVTM, CDR2 ANQGSEA. Trimming cost V 7 bases and J 4 bases; bases outside gene matches: 4. CDR3 amino acids: CSAAGVYEQYF. In DNA form, the CDR3 reads TGCAGCGCCGCGGGGGTGTACGAGCAGTACTTC.

DNA of the CDR3: TGTGCCAGCAGCTTAGAACTAGCGGGAGTGGAGACCCAGTACTTC. Translation: CASSLELAGVETQYF. The V gene is TRBV5-4, the J gene TRBJ2-5; 11 nucleotides align to TRBD2. This CDR3 region has 15 residues. Unmatched junction bases numbered 5, after V lost 2 bases and J lost 5 bases. The germline V gene encodes CDR1 SGHNT and CDR2 YYREEE (reference sequence).

The genes are TRBV19 and TRBJ2-7, with 9 bases lining up with TRBD2. Germline CDR1 and CDR2: LNHDA and SQIVND (reference sequence). This CDR3 comprises 15 residues. V shed 4 bases, J shed 0 bases, and the junction held 4 bases outside the gene matches. In nucleotides, the CDR3 is TGTGCCAGTAGTAAGCGACTAGCGGCCTCCTACGAGCAGTACTTC. This gives the protein CASSKRLAASYEQYF.

The chain links TRBV5-1 to TRBJ2-5; possibly TRBD1 for D (5 bases). The CDR3 is made up of 14 amino acids. V lost 6 bases and J lost 1, with 13 bases in between. Germline V CDR1 and CDR2: SGHRS, YFSETQ. CDR3: CASKAQGVQETQYF. In DNA form, the CDR3 reads TGCGCCAGCAAGGCCCAAGGGGTCCAAGAGACCCAGTACTTC.

This chain connects TRBV25-1 to TRBJ2-5, with TRBD1 identical over 9 bases. The CDR3 has 14 residues. V lost 6 bases and J lost 5; bases outside the gene matches: 7. The V gene's germline CDR1 is MGHDK and CDR2 SYGVNS. CDR3 amino acids: CASRPQGARETQYF. The CDR3 coding sequence is TGTGCCAGCAGGCCACAGGGGGCTAGGGAGACCCAGTACTTC.

V and J are TRBV6-4 and TRBJ1-1; D is ambiguous. The germline V and J ends were trimmed by 0 bases and 6 bases, with 8 bases remaining between them. The CDR3 totals 13 residues. CDR1 and CDR2 (germline): MRHNA, SNTAGT. The CDR3 DNA is TGTGCCAGCAGTGACTCTCCAGGTTCTGAAGCTTTCTTT. Residues: CASSDSPGSEAFF.